Described below is a single TCR beta chain sequence and its context. This entry is derived from a study of blood T cell repertoires in COVID-19. On the study more broadly: Acute and convalescent COVID-19 samples came from the United States, Italy and Spain. PBMCs, B-cell-depleted T cells, or T cells provided the cDNA or gDNA that made up the material.

V was clipped by 0 bases and J by 4 bases, with 10 bases between them. Germline values: CDR1 MNHNY, CDR2 SVGAGI (reference sequence). CDR3 length: 15 residues. In the study's own analysis: From reference gene primer amplification, estimates of nucleated cell counts were derived. Produced via immunoSEQ multiplex PCR; TCRdb's table is partial and in-frame only. That table is the source of V, J and clone size, and D and trimming were worked out from the DNA. Here the sample spans about 59,000 clones, roughly 70% being singletons. The rearrangement links TRBV6-6 to TRBJ1-3; D is perhaps TRBD1 (6 bases). The source material was peripheral blood. The sequence derives from an older woman with acute or convalescent COVID-19. CDR3 sequence reads: CASSYSRTEGNTIYF. CDR3 sequence (DNA): TGTGCCAGCAGTTACTCCCGGACAGAAGGAAACACCATATATTTT.